What follows are 27 T cell receptor beta chains derived from one specimen sequenced in a study of blood T cell repertoires in COVID-19. Profiled with immunoSEQ multiplex PCR; TCRdb holds only in-frame clones, not every one. The table shows about 190,000 clones, with 65% to 85% occurring only once. The source material was peripheral blood. These receptors all come from a man aged 55 to 70 with active or convalescent COVID-19.

The chain recombines TRBV10-3 with TRBJ2-3; 7 positions match TRBD2. This CDR3 is 14 amino acids long. V dropped 11 bases and J dropped 2; count of bases not matched to a gene: 10. Per germline, CDR1 ENHRY and CDR2 SYGVKD. The CDR3 region has the DNA TGTGCCGTACGAAGGGAGGGGCCCACAGATACGCAGTATTTT. Translated, it gives CAVRREGPTDTQYF.

This clone was seen more than once but under ten times. The V gene is TRBV7-2, the J gene TRBJ2-3; D is unresolved. Germline lookup yields CDR1 SGHTA and CDR2 FQGNSA. The CDR3 spans 14 residues. Trimming pared 5 bases from V and 0 bases from J, leaving 9 bases between. Here the CDR3 DNA reads TGTGCCAGCAGCCCCTTACAGAGCACAGATACGCAGTATTTT. Encoded protein: CASSPLQSTDTQYF. The full variable domain, rest sourced from reference TRBV7-2 and TRBJ2-3, is GAGVSQSPSNKVTEKGKDVELRCDPISGHTALYWYRQSLGQGLEFLIYFQGNSAPDKSGLPSDRFSAERTGGSVSTLTIQRTQQEDSAVYLCASSPLQSTDTQYFGPGTRLTVL.

This chain joins TRBV7-9 and TRBJ2-3; weak D call: TRBD2 (6 bases). Trimming removed 0 bases from V and 6 bases from J, with 16 bases in between. The length of the CDR3 is 16 residues. Looked up from germline, CDR1 is SEHNR and CDR2 is FQNEAQ (reference sequence). DNA for the CDR3: TGTGCCAGCAGCTTAGCTCCCCAGGGTGGGAGGGATACGCAGTATTTT. It is translated as CASSLAPQGGRDTQYF.

Regarding this clone: One end of the junction does not line up with germline, which may come from a read error. Other DNA sequences within the sample encode an identical CDR3. The rearrangement links TRBV2 to TRBJ2-2; 9 bases align to TRBD1. CDR1 and CDR2 (germline): SNHLY, FYNNEI. There are 16 residues in the CDR3. CDR3 amino acids: CASSLHGTGNTGELFF. The CDR3 DNA reads as TGTGCCAGCAGCCTACACGGGACAGGGAACACCGGGGAGCTATTTTTT.

The V call is TRBV18, the J call TRBJ1-2; 10 nucleotides line up with TRBD1. The J segment lost 10 bases and the V segment lost 3 bases, leaving 5 bases of the junction unmatched. The CDR3 is 13 residues long. CDR1 and CDR2 from the germline V gene are KGHSH and LQKENI. The CDR3 DNA is TGTGCCAGCTCACCCGGGACAGGGGAAGACTACACCTTC. Amino acid sequence: CASSPGTGEDYTF.

The V call is TRBV18, the J call TRBJ1-5, with D tentatively TRBD1 (6 bases). The CDR3 runs to 15 residues. Per germline, CDR1 KGHSH and CDR2 LQKENI. V gave up 3 bases and J gave up 6 bases, with 15 bases separating them. CDR3: CASSPQGGVGQPQHF. The CDR3 DNA reads as TGTGCCAGCTCACCTCAAGGGGGTGTCGGTCAGCCCCAGCATTTT.

The rearrangement joins TRBV15 to TRBJ1-1; weak D call: TRBD1 (5 bases). The CDR3 is 15 residues long. Germline V gives CDR1 LNHNV, CDR2 YYDKDF (reference sequence). Trimming removed 0 bases from V and 0 bases from J, with 8 bases in between. This CDR3 is CATSRDGALNTEAFF. For the CDR3, the DNA is TGTGCCACCAGCAGAGATGGGGCCCTGAACACTGAAGCTTTCTTT.

The chain is built from TRBV14 and TRBJ2-1; 9 nucleotides align to TRBD1. CDR1 is SGHDN and CDR2 is FVKESK in the germline V gene. CDR3 size: 15 residues. Losses at the gene ends were 4 bases for V and 3 bases for J; bases not matched to a gene: 4. The CDR3 region has the DNA TGTGCCAGCAGCCCCCTGGGACAGGGCTACAATGAGCAGTTCTTC. Amino acids: CASSPLGQGYNEQFF.

This chain links TRBV7-9 with TRBJ2-5; the D is unclear. This CDR3 has 15 residues. The V end lost 3 bases, the J end lost 5 bases, and 16 bases lay between the germline ends. Germline lookup yields CDR1 SEHNR and CDR2 FQNEAQ (reference sequence). The DNA for the CDR3 is TGTGCCAGCAGCTTCGACGCAGGCCCACAGGAGACCCAGTACTTC. Protein: CASSFDAGPQETQYF.

This clone occurred once. The CDR3 sequence is CASSKGDGAESDGNQPQHF. CDR3 coding DNA: TGTGCCAGCAGCAAAGGAGATGGGGCAGAGAGCGATGGCAATCAGCCCCAGCATTTT. The gene calls are TRBV21-1 and TRBJ1-5; TRBD1 is taken as the D call from the table, unchecked against the DNA. TRBV21-1 is a known pseudogene. The CDR3 totals 19 residues.

The chain uses TRBV2 and TRBJ2-3, with D possibly being TRBD1 (6 bases). Trimming took 6 bases from V and 6 from J, leaving 13 bases between them. Germline CDR1 is SNHLY and CDR2 is FYNNEI. This CDR3 region has 13 residues. The CDR3 region has the DNA TGTGCCAGCAGGAGATCAGGGGCGGATACGCAGTATTTT. As protein: CASRRSGADTQYF.

The CDR3 nucleotides read TGCAGCGTCCTAAGGGGCGGGGGCGAGCAGTACTTC. Protein sequence: CSVLRGGGEQYF. The chain is built from TRBV29-1 and TRBJ2-7, with 7 bases aligning to TRBD2. The ends lost 6 bases at V and 6 bases at J; junction bases unmatched: 8. The V gene's germline CDR1 is SQVTM and CDR2 ANQGSEA. CDR3 length: 12 amino acids.

This chain links TRBV19 with TRBJ1-5; D is uncertain. CDR3 length: 14 amino acids. The germline V gene has CDR1 LNHDA and CDR2 SQIVND (reference sequence). Trimming stripped 5 bases from V and 4 bases from J, with 12 bases between. The CDR3 sequence is CASSSSTTNQPQHF. DNA for the CDR3: TGTGCCAGTAGTTCGTCGACAACTAATCAGCCCCAGCATTTT.

The chain links TRBV5-1 to TRBJ2-1; TRBD2 aligns across 7 bases. V trimming: 5 bases; J trimming: 3 bases; junction bases outside the gene matches: 11. This CDR3 is built from 16 residues. Germline CDR1 is SGHRS and CDR2 is YFSETQ. The CDR3 DNA reads as TGCGCCAGCAGGCTGCTAGGCCAGCGGGGCTACAATGAGCAGTTCTTC. Its translation is CASRLLGQRGYNEQFF.

The chain employs TRBV7-8 and TRBJ2-3; tentatively, D is TRBD1 (5 bases). The germline CDR1 and CDR2 sequences are SGHVS and FQNEAQ. Deletions cut 3 bases from V and 2 bases from J, with 21 bases between. This CDR3 has 18 amino acids. CDR3 region: CASSFALKDREYTDTQYF. DNA for the CDR3: TGTGCCAGCAGCTTCGCCCTCAAAGACAGAGAATACACAGATACGCAGTATTTT.

This rearrangement joins TRBV19 to TRBJ2-5; 7 bases match TRBD2. V lost 3 bases and J lost 0; bases outside the gene matches: 7. The V gene's germline CDR1 is LNHDA and CDR2 SQIVND (reference sequence). The CDR3 is 16 residues long. The CDR3 protein is CASSILTSPYQETQYF. CDR3 nucleotides: TGTGCCAGTAGTATCCTGACTAGCCCGTACCAAGAGACCCAGTACTTC.

CDR3 DNA: TGTGCCAGCTCGGAGGGCGGCTCTGGGGCCAACGTCCTGACTTTC. Translation gives CASSEGGSGANVLTF. V is TRBV18 and J is TRBJ2-6; a weak D match, TRBD2 (6 bases). Trimming left V 6 bases short and J 0 bases short, with 9 bases between. This CDR3 is built from 15 residues. CDR1 is KGHSH and CDR2 is LQKENI in the germline V gene. Full variable domain (remainder filled in from reference TRBV18 and TRBJ2-6): NAGVMQNPRHLVRRRGQEARLRCSPMKGHSHVYWYRQLPEEGLKFMVYLQKENIIDESGMPKERFSAEFPKEGPSILRIQQVVRGDSAAYFCASSEGGSGANVLTFGAGSRLTVL.

This rearrangement joins TRBV5-1 to TRBJ2-7; 11 bases map to TRBD2. The CDR3 is 15 amino acids. The V gene end was trimmed by 0 bases and the J gene end by 7 bases; junction bases not matched to a gene: 6. Germline values: CDR1 SGHRS, CDR2 YFSETQ. For the CDR3, the DNA is TGCGCCAGCAGCTTGGTAGCGGGAGGGCCGGGGGAGCAGTACTTC. Translating gives CASSLVAGGPGEQYF.

This chain uses TRBV7-9 with TRBJ2-1, with 9 nucleotides matching TRBD2. Germline V CDR1 and CDR2: SEHNR, FQNEAQ (reference sequence). V trimming: 5 bases; J trimming: 5 bases; junction bases outside the gene matches: 10. This CDR3 has 16 residues. The CDR3 nucleotides are TGTGCCAGCAGCCCAACCGGGACTAGCAGGGACAATGAGCAGTTCTTC. Amino acid sequence: CASSPTGTSRDNEQFF.

The chain couples TRBV7-9 to TRBJ2-5, with D possibly being TRBD1 (5 bases). This CDR3 has 13 residues. Trimming took off 5 bases at V and 2 bases at J, with 9 bases between the two ends. CDR1 and CDR2 from the germline V gene are SEHNR and FQNEAQ (reference sequence). CDR3 region: CASSTRQQETQYF. The CDR3 DNA reads as TGTGCCAGCAGCACCCGACAGCAAGAGACCCAGTACTTC.

The chain links TRBV30 to TRBJ1-2, with D possibly matching TRBD1 (5 bases). Trimming left V 4 bases short and J 1 base short, with 10 bases between. The CDR3 sequence is 13 residues long. Germline CDR1 reads GTSNPN; CDR2 reads SVGIG (reference sequence). CDR3 residues: CAWMGRFNYGYTF. In DNA form, the CDR3 reads TGTGCCTGGATGGGGCGGTTTAACTATGGCTACACCTTC.

The chain joins TRBV2 to TRBJ2-7; TRBD1 matches at 11 bases. J lost 5 bases, V lost 8 bases, and 2 bases had no gene match. Germline CDR1 and CDR2: SNHLY and FYNNEI. CDR3 length equals 12 residues. CDR3 sequence (DNA): TGTGCCAGCGAGGGACAGGGGGACGAGCAGTACTTC. Translating it yields CASEGQGDEQYF. The whole variable domain, remainder taken from reference TRBV2 and TRBJ2-7, is EPEVTQTPSHQVTQMGQEVILRCVPISNHLYFYWYRQILGQKVEFLVSFYNNEISEKSEIFDDQFSVERPDGSNFTLKIRSTKLEDSAMYFCASEGQGDEQYFGPGTRLTVT.

This chain links TRBV11-2 with TRBJ2-1; 9 nucleotides agree with TRBD2. Looked up from germline, CDR1 is SGHAT and CDR2 is FQNNGV. The CDR3 is made up of 19 amino acids. Trimming removed 1 base from V and 6 bases from J; junction bases left unmatched: 16. The CDR3 is CASSLGSAGGPPPPNEQFF. CDR3 DNA sequence: TGTGCCAGCAGCTTAGGTTCCGCGGGAGGGCCACCTCCCCCCAATGAGCAGTTCTTC.

This CDR3 is CASSFGRTGGNTIYF. For the CDR3, the DNA is TGTGCCAGCAGCTTCGGACGCACGGGAGGAAACACCATATATTTT. The J gene is TRBJ1-3, the V gene TRBV7-8; D unresolved. CDR1 SGHVS and CDR2 FQNEAQ come from the germline V gene. The ends were cut back, 3 bases at V and 4 bases at J, with 13 bases in the middle. The CDR3 is 15 amino acids.

This chain links TRBV29-1 with TRBJ1-1; D gene unclear. The CDR3 length is 14 residues. Germline lookup yields CDR1 SQVTM and CDR2 ANQGSEA. V lost 5 bases to trimming and J lost 0 bases, with 13 bases between them. The CDR3 is CSVTPRNMNTEAFF. The CDR3, as DNA: TGCAGCGTTACCCCCAGGAATATGAACACTGAAGCTTTCTTT.

CDR3 in DNA: TGTGCCAGCAGCCAGACCCAAAGGGGTAACGAGCAGTTCTTC. Protein sequence: CASSQTQRGNEQFF. The V call is TRBV7-6, the J call TRBJ2-1; D may be TRBD1 (5 bases). Germline lookup yields CDR1 SGHVS and CDR2 FNYEAQ. The length of the CDR3 is 14 residues. Trimming took off 5 bases at V and 10 bases at J, with 18 bases between the two ends.

This clone came up once. The CDR3 DNA sequence: TGTGCCAGCAGCGACCCCAGGGGGGTCAATGAGCAGTTCTTC. Translating it yields CASSDPRGVNEQFF. The chain recombines TRBV9 with TRBJ2-1, with a weak D call TRBD1 (7 bases). The CDR3 extends over 14 amino acids. The germline CDR1 and CDR2 sequences are SGDLS and YYNGEE. Trimming cost V 3 bases and J 6 bases, with 13 bases left between them. The entire variable domain, with the rest obtained from reference TRBV9 and TRBJ2-1, is as follows: DSGVTQTPKHLITATGQRVTLRCSPRSGDLSVYWYQQSLDQGLQFLIQYYNGEERAKGNILERFSAQQFPDLHSELNLSSLELGDSALYFCASSDPRGVNEQFFGPGTRLTVL.